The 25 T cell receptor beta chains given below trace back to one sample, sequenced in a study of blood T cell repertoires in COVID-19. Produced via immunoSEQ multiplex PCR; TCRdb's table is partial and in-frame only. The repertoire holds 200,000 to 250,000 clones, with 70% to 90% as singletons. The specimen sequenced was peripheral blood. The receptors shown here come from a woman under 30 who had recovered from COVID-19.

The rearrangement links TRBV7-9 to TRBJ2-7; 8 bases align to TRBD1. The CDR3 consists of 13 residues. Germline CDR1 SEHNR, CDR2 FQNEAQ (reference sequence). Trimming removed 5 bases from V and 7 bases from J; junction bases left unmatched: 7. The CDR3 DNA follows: TGTGCCAGCAGCCCTAGGACAGGGCATGAGCAGTACTTC. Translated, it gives CASSPRTGHEQYF.

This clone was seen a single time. In DNA form, the CDR3 reads TGTGCCAGCAGCTTAGTGTGGCCACAGGATCAGCCCCAGCATTTT. Its translation: CASSLVWPQDQPQHF. The gene calls are TRBV7-2 and TRBJ1-5; D might be TRBD1 (5 bases). The CDR3 runs to 15 residues. Germline V gene lookup returns CDR1 SGHTA and CDR2 FQGNSA. Trimming cost V 1 base and J 5 bases, with 12 bases left between them.

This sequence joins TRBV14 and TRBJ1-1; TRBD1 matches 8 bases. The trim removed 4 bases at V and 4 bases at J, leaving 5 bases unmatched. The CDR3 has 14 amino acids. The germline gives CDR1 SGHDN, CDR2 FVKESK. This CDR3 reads CASSPITGGTEAFF. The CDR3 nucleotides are TGTGCCAGCAGCCCCATTACAGGGGGCACTGAAGCTTTCTTT.

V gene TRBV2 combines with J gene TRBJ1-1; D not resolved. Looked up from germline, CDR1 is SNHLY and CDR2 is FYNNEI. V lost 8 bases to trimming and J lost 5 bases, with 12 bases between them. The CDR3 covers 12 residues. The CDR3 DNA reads TGTGCCAGCCTCGGGGAGCGGACTGAAGCTTTCTTT. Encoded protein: CASLGERTEAFF.

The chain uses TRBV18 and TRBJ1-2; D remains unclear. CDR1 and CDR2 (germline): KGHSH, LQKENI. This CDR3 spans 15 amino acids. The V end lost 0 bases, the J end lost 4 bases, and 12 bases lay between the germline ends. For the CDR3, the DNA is TGTGCCAGCTCACCACCGATGGCAGGTGGCTATGGCTACACCTTC. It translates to CASSPPMAGGYGYTF.

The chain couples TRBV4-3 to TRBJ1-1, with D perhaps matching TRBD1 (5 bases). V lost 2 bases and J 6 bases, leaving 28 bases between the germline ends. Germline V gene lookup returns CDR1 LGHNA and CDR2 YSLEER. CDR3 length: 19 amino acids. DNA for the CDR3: TGCGCCAGCAGCCAACGTCCAGCAGGGATTAAAGGTTATGGGGCTGAAGCTTTCTTT. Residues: CASSQRPAGIKGYGAEAFF.

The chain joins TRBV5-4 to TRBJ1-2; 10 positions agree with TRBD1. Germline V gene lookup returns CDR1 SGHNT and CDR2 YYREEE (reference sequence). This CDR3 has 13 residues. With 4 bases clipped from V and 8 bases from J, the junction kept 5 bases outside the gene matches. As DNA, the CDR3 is TGTGCCAGCAGCCGACAGGGGGCGAAGGGCTACACCTTC. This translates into CASSRQGAKGYTF.

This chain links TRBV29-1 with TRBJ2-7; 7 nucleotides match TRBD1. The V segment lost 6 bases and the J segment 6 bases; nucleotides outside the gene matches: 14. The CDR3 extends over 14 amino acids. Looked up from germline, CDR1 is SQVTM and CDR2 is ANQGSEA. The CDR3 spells CSVVTGTDPLEQYF. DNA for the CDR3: TGCAGCGTCGTGACCGGGACAGACCCCCTCGAGCAGTACTTC.

The DNA of the CDR3 is TGCGCCAGCAGCCAACTAACAGGGACGAGGCAAGAGACCCAGTACTTC. Protein: CASSQLTGTRQETQYF. This chain links TRBV4-1 with TRBJ2-5; D possibly corresponds to TRBD1 (6 bases). The CDR3 runs 16 residues. Germline lookup yields CDR1 MGHRA and CDR2 YSYEKL. V was pared by 2 bases and J by 2 bases, with 15 bases between.

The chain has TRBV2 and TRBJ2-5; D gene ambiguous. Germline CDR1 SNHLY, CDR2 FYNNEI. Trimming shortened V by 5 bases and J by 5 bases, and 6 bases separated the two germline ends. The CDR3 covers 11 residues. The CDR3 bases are TGTGCCAGCAGTTTCCTCGAGACCCAGTACTTC. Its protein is CASSFLETQYF. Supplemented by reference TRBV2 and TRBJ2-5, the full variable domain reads EPEVTQTPSHQVTQMGQEVILRCVPISNHLYFYWYRQILGQKVEFLVSFYNNEISEKSEIFDDQFSVERPDGSNFTLKIRSTKLEDSAMYFCASSFLETQYFGPGTRLLVL.

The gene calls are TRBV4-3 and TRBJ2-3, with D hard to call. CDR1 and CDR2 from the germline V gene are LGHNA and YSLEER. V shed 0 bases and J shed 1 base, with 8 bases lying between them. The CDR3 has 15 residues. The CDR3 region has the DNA TGCGCCAGCAGCCAAGATAATAGTCGCACAGATACGCAGTATTTT. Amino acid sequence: CASSQDNSRTDTQYF.

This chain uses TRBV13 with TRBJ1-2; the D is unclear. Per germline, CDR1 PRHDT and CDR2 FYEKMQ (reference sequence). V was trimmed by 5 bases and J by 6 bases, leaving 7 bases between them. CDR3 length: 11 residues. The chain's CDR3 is CASSGGDGYTF. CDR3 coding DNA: TGTGCCAGCAGCGGAGGTGATGGCTACACCTTC.

The CDR3 reads CASSPLAGGVRNEQFF. In DNA form, the CDR3 reads TGTGCCAGCAGCCCTTTAGCGGGAGGGGTCCGCAATGAGCAGTTCTTC. The V gene is TRBV6-2 or TRBV6-3, the J gene TRBJ2-1; 11 bases are a match to TRBD2. V lost 6 bases to trimming and J lost 6 bases; unmatched junction nucleotides: 10. The germline V gene encodes CDR1 MNHEY and CDR2 SVGEGT. The CDR3 length is 16 residues.

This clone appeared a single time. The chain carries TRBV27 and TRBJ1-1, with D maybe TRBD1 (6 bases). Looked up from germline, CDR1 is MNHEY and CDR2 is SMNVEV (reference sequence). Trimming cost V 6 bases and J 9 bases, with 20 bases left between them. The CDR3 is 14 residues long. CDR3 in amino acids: CASRVWTVQRKAFF. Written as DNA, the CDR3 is TGTGCCAGCAGAGTGTGGACAGTGCAGCGGAAAGCTTTCTTT.

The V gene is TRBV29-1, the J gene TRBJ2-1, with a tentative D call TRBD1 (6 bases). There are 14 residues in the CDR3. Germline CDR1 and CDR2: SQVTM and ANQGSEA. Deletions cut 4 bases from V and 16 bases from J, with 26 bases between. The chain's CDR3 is CSVANRTEPPWCFF. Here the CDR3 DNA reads TGCAGCGTTGCAAACAGGACAGAGCCACCGTGGTGTTTCTTC.

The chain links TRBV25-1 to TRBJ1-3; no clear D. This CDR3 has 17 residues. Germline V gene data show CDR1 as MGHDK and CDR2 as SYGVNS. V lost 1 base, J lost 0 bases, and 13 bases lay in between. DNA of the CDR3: TGTGCCAGCAGTGAATTTGTCATCGACAACTCTGGAAACACCATATATTTT. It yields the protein CASSEFVIDNSGNTIYF.

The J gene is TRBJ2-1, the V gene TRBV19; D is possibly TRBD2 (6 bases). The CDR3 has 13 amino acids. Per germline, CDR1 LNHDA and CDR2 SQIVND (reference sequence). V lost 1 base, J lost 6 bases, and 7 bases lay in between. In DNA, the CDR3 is TGTGCCAGTAGTATAGGACTAGTCAATGAGCAGTTCTTC. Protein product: CASSIGLVNEQFF.

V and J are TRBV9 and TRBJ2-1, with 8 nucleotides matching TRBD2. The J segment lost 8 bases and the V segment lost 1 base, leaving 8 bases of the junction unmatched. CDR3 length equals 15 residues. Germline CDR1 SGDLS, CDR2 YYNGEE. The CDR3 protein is CASSVLAGRVDEQFF. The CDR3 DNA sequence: TGTGCCAGCAGCGTATTAGCGGGGAGAGTCGATGAGCAGTTCTTC.

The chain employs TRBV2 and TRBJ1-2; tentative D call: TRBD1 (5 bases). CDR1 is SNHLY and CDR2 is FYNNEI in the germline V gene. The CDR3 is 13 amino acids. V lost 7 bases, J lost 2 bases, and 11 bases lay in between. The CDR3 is CASIGGLNYGYTF. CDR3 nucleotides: TGTGCCAGCATCGGGGGTCTCAACTATGGCTACACCTTC. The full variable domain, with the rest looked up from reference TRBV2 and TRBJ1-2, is EPEVTQTPSHQVTQMGQEVILRCVPISNHLYFYWYRQILGQKVEFLVSFYNNEISEKSEIFDDQFSVERPDGSNFTLKIRSTKLEDSAMYFCASIGGLNYGYTFGSGTRLTVV.

CDR3 nucleotide sequence: TGTGCCAGCAGTTCCGGGACAGGGGGGAACAATGAGCAGTTCTTC. Its translation is CASSSGTGGNNEQFF. The J gene is TRBJ2-1, the V gene TRBV7-9, with TRBD1 identical over 11 bases. Germline trimming cut 6 bases from V and 5 bases from J; bases unmatched to any gene: 6. CDR1 and CDR2 (germline): SEHNR, FQNEAQ (reference sequence). The CDR3 has 15 residues.

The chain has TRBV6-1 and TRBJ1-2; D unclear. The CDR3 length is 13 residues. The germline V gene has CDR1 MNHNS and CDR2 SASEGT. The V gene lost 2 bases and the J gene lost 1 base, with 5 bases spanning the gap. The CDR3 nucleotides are TGTGCCAGCAGTGAAAACTATAACTATGGCTACACCTTC. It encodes CASSENYNYGYTF.

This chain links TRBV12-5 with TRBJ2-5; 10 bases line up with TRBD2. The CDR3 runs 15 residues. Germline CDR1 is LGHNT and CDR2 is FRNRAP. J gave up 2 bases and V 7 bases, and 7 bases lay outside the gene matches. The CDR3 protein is CASARLAGLQETQYF. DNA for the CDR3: TGTGCTAGTGCCCGACTAGCGGGCCTACAAGAGACCCAGTACTTC.

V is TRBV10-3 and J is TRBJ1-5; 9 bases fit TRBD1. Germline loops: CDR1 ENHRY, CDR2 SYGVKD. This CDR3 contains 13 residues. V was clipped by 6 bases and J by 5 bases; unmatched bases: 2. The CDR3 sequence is CAIRQGADQPQHF. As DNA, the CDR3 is TGTGCCATCAGACAGGGGGCGGATCAGCCCCAGCATTTT.

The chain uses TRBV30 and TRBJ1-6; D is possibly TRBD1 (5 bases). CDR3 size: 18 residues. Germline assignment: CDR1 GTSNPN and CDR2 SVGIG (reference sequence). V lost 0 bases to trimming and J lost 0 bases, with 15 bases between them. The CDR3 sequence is CAWSVGRMPSSYNSPLHF. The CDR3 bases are TGTGCCTGGAGTGTGGGGCGAATGCCTAGCTCCTATAATTCACCCCTCCACTTT. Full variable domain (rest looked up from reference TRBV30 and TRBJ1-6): SQTIHQWPATLVQPVGSPLSLECTVEGTSNPNLYWYRQAAGRGLQLLFYSVGIGQISSEVPQNLSASRPQDRQFILSSKKLLLSDSGFYLCAWSVGRMPSSYNSPLHFGNGTRLTVT.

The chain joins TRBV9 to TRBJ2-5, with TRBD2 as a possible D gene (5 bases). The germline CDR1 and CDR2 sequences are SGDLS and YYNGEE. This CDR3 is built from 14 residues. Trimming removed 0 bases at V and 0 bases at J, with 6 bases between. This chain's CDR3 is CASSVGGHQETQYF. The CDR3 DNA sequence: TGTGCCAGCAGCGTAGGAGGGCACCAAGAGACCCAGTACTTC.